Listed below are T cell receptor beta chains from one sample, sequenced in a study of blood T cell repertoires in COVID-19. Sequencing used immunoSEQ multiplex PCR; TCRdb keeps in-frame clones, though not all of them. Among approximately 280,000 clones, around 88% were seen once, and the ten largest hold about 4.6%. The sample consisted of peripheral blood. All receptors derive from a man aged 35 to 55 with acute or convalescent COVID-19. CDR3s include the opening cysteine and the closing phenylalanine or tryptophan. Fields, in order: D gene, J gene, clone size, V gene, CDR3 protein, CDR3 DNA. The D gene is left open where the match is weak. Expanded clones are given a class, and other clones once, few, many or no size at all.

- | TRBJ2-7 | once | TRBV5-1 | CASSSTHFSYEQYF | TGCGCCAGCAGCTCGACTCACTTCTCCTACGAGCAGTACTTC
TRBD1 | TRBJ2-1 | once | TRBV2 | CASIFRDRGLSEQFF | TGTGCCAGCATCTTCCGAGACAGGGGGCTCAGTGAGCAGTTCTTC
- | TRBJ1-6 | - | TRBV7-9 | CASRRSYNSPLHF | TGTGCCAGCAGGCGGTCCTATAATTCACCCCTCCACTTT
TRBD1 | TRBJ1-1 | - | TRBV12-3/TRBV12-4 | CASSSHRGTEAFF | TGTGCCAGCAGTTCCCACAGGGGCACTGAAGCTTTCTTT
TRBD1 | TRBJ2-7 | - | TRBV6-1 | CASSDLGTGGVYEQYF | TGTGCCAGCAGTGATCTCGGGACAGGGGGCGTCTACGAGCAGTACTTC
TRBD1 | TRBJ2-5 | - | TRBV5-6 | CASTFNRGRETQYF | TGTGCCAGCACCTTCAACAGGGGGAGGGAGACCCAGTACTTC
- | TRBJ1-2 | - | TRBV19 | CASLRRDISYGYTF | TGTGCCAGTCTACGTCGGGACATCAGCTATGGCTACACCTTC
- | TRBJ2-5 | - | TRBV6-5 | CASSYSWAGQETQYF | TGTGCCAGCAGTTACTCATGGGCAGGTCAAGAGACCCAGTACTTC
- | TRBJ2-7 | - | TRBV9 | CASSPEAGSSYEQYF | TGTGCCAGCAGCCCAGAGGCGGGGAGCTCCTACGAGCAGTACTTC
- | TRBJ1-2 | - | TRBV2 | CASRSVWGHYDGYTF | TGTGCCAGCAGATCGGTTTGGGGGCACTATGATGGCTACACCTTC
TRBD1 | TRBJ2-7 | - | TRBV7-8 | CASSLTGDRVEQYF | TGTGCCAGCAGCCTGACAGGGGATAGGGTCGAGCAGTACTTC
TRBD1 | TRBJ1-2 | - | TRBV3-1/TRBV3-2 | CASSHGQGALANYGYTF | TGTGCCAGCAGCCACGGACAGGGGGCGTTAGCTAACTATGGCTACACCTTC
- | TRBJ1-3 | - | TRBV6-6 | CASSYAGGSGNTIYF | TGTGCCAGCAGTTACGCGGGGGGCTCAGGAAACACCATATATTTT
TRBD1 | TRBJ1-1 | - | TRBV6-2/TRBV6-3 | CASSRGLLEAFF | TGTGCCAGCAGTAGGGGGCTCCTTGAAGCTTTCTTT
- | TRBJ1-2 | - | TRBV30 | CAWSEDSTGYGYTF | TGTGCCTGGAGTGAAGACAGCACGGGCTATGGCTACACCTTC
- | TRBJ2-1 | - | TRBV12-5 | CASGTGVLNNEQFF | TGTGCTAGTGGTACCGGGGTACTAAACAATGAGCAGTTCTTC
- | TRBJ2-3 | - | TRBV7-9 | CASSLEGATDTQYF | TGTGCCAGCAGCTTGGAGGGGGCGACAGATACGCAGTATTTT
- | TRBJ1-5 | - | TRBV10-1 | CATSDSLYQPQHF | TGCGCCACCTCGGACAGCCTCTATCAGCCCCAGCATTTT
- | TRBJ1-2 | - | TRBV29-1 | CSVEQGRGYTF | TGCAGCGTTGAACAGGGAAGAGGCTACACCTTC
TRBD1 | TRBJ1-2 | - | TRBV19 | CASRSDREYGYTF | TGTGCCAGTAGATCCGACAGGGAGTATGGCTACACCTTC
TRBD2 | TRBJ2-6 | - | TRBV4-1 | CASSQRGGTSGANVLTF | TGCGCCAGCAGCCAACGCGGGGGTACCTCTGGGGCCAACGTCCTGACTTTC
TRBD1 | TRBJ2-2 | - | TRBV10-3 | CAISDRQGADGELFF | TGTGCCATCAGTGATAGGCAGGGGGCTGACGGGGAGCTGTTTTTT
- | TRBJ2-7 | - | TRBV11-2 | CASSLTVSYEQYF | TGTGCCAGCAGCCTGACAGTCTCCTACGAGCAGTACTTC
- | TRBJ1-1 | - | TRBV2 | CASSERGLNTEAFF | TGTGCCAGCAGTGAAAGGGGATTGAACACTGAAGCTTTCTTT
- | TRBJ1-2 | - | TRBV10-3 | CAISESTPGEISGYTF | TGTGCCATCAGTGAGTCGACTCCGGGAGAGATTTCTGGCTACACCTTC
- | TRBJ1-1 | - | TRBV5-1 | CASSLQINTEAFF | TGCGCCAGCAGCTTACAGATAAACACTGAAGCTTTCTTT
- | TRBJ2-7 | once | TRBV12-5 | CASGLPTSDIYEQYF | TGTGCTAGTGGTTTGCCGACATCGGACATTTACGAGCAGTACTTC
TRBD1 | TRBJ1-1 | - | TRBV11-2 | CASSLYRGTEAFF | TGTGCCAGCAGCTTGTACAGGGGAACTGAAGCTTTCTTT
TRBD1 | TRBJ1-5 | few | TRBV19 | CATMGGQSNQPQHF | TGTGCCACCATGGGGGGACAGTCAAATCAGCCCCAGCATTTT
TRBD2 | TRBJ2-7 | - | TRBV7-8 | CASSSTGLAVLHEQYF | TGTGCCAGCAGCTCCACCGGACTAGCGGTGCTTCACGAGCAGTACTTC
- | TRBJ2-2 | once | TRBV6-5 | CATLSSGYNTGELFF | TGTGCCACCCTCTCAAGCGGGTATAACACCGGGGAGCTGTTTTTT
TRBD1 | TRBJ1-1 | - | TRBV11-1 | CASSFTGGLATEAFF | TGTGCCAGCAGCTTCACAGGGGGCTTGGCCACTGAAGCTTTCTTT
- | TRBJ1-1 | few | TRBV11-2 | CASSSQPNTEAFF | TGTGCCAGCAGCTCACAGCCGAACACTGAAGCTTTCTTT
- | TRBJ2-7 | - | TRBV6-4 | CASSVDSGYEQYF | TGTGCCAGCAGTGTGGATAGCGGTTACGAGCAGTACTTC
- | TRBJ2-3 | - | TRBV5-1 | CASSFGHPGTDTQYF | TGCGCCAGCAGCTTCGGACATCCTGGGACAGATACGCAGTATTTT
- | TRBJ2-1 | - | TRBV20-1 | CSASSRGASSYNEQFF | TGCAGTGCTAGTTCCCGGGGGGCGAGCTCCTACAATGAGCAGTTCTTC
- | TRBJ1-1 | - | TRBV6-5 | CASSRAFGNYEAFF | TGTGCCAGCAGCAGGGCCTTCGGCAATTATGAAGCTTTCTTT